The clone carrying this T cell receptor (beta chain) was picked up many times. These data are taken from a study of early T cells in non-severe SARS-CoV-2 infection. TCRdb independently ran MiXCR on the 5' RACE reads; one entry per CDR3 protein. Of over 30,000 distinct CDR3 sequences in the sample, approximately 5% were seen once. The CDR3 runs to 15 residues. With 2 bases clipped from V and 5 bases from J, the junction kept 8 bases outside the gene matches. Looked up from germline, CDR1 is MNHEY and CDR2 is SVGEGT. This receptor was taken from an adult who was a healthcare worker with PCR-confirmed SARS-CoV-2 infection or an uninfected control (not recorded which). The sequencing sample was made of whole blood. The gene calls are TRBV6-2 or TRBV6-3 and TRBJ2-5, with 7 bases matching TRBD1. The CDR3 loop reads CASSYLTGVRETQYF. Written as DNA, the CDR3 is TGTGCCAGCAGTTACCTAACAGGGGTCCGGGAGACCCAGTACTTC.